This T cell receptor (beta chain) emerged from a study of blood T cell repertoires in COVID-19. The protocol was immunoSEQ multiplex PCR, while the TCRdb copy is restricted to in-frame clones and leaves out a portion. Here the sample spans 300,000 or so clones, approximately 89% being singletons. It was within 2 weeks before study entry that exposed participants met a COVID-19 case. Source material: PBMCs or T cells enriched from blood (not recorded which). The sequence was obtained from a woman aged 45 to 65 who had been exposed to COVID-19.

The DNA of the CDR3 is TGTGCCAGCAGTGAAGTCGAGACAGGGCGAGGGAGTGAGCAGTTCTTC. Translating it yields CASSEVETGRGSEQFF. V is TRBV6-1 and J is TRBJ2-1, with 7 bases aligning to TRBD1. The V and J ends lost 1 base and 9 bases, in that order; junction bases with no gene match: 12. The germline V gene has CDR1 MNHNS and CDR2 SASEGT. The CDR3 is 16 residues long.